The subject of this entry is one T cell receptor beta chain. The V gene lost 1 base and the J gene lost 3 bases, with 13 bases spanning the gap. CDR1 is SEHNR, CDR2 FQNEAQ, per germline (reference sequence). The CDR3 length is 16 residues. In the original workflow: Reference gene primer amplification gave estimated nucleated cell counts. Sequenced by immunoSEQ multiplex PCR; TCRdb stores in-frame clones only, minus some. V and J calls and clone size come straight from that table; D and trimming were deduced from the DNA. This sample carries over 80,000 clones, 70% to 90% of them seen once, and the ten largest clones take about 20%. The sample originates from a study of blood T cell repertoires in COVID-19. Study as a whole: Spain, Italy and the United States supplied samples that represented acute and convalescent COVID-19. The analysed material was cDNA or gDNA that came from T cells, B-cell-depleted T cells, or PBMCs.

Sequenced input: peripheral blood. J is TRBJ1-5 and V is TRBV7-9; possibly TRBD1 for D (6 bases). This TCR was recovered from a human donor in a cohort sampled during active COVID-19. The DNA of the CDR3 is TGTGCCAGCAGCTTAGGGGGCAGGGGTTCCAATCAGCCCCAGCATTTT. This translates into CASSLGGRGSNQPQHF.